This TCR beta chain came from a study of cytomegalovirus exposure and HLA in healthy donors. It was with 60 Vbeta and 13 Jbeta primers that the PCR ran. Authors' analysis steps: Later analysis identified roughly 82 million unique TCR beta chains, some 10 million shared. Produced via immunoSEQ multiplex PCR; TCRdb's table is partial and in-frame only. That table gives V, J and clone size, and the DNA gave D and trimming. This sample has some 130,000 clones; 60% to 80% occur once, and the top ten carry approximately 2%. The J segment lost 4 bases and the V segment lost 0 bases, leaving 4 bases of the junction unmatched. This CDR3 spans 16 amino acids. Per the germline V gene, CDR1 is SGHDT and CDR2 is YYEEEE.

The sequence derives from a young man in good health and CMV-seronegative. J is TRBJ2-7 and V is TRBV5-6; 13 bases map to TRBD2. The sequencing input was PBMCs. DNA of the CDR3: TGTGCCAGCAGCTTGGCTTGGACTAGCGGGAGTTACGAGCAGTACTTC. It specifies CASSLAWTSGSYEQYF.